The next 15 T cell receptor beta chains were all read from a single sample in a study of shared clonotypes between healthy human individuals. The method was immunoSEQ multiplex PCR; TCRdb's version includes in-frame clones alone and lacks a portion of them. Of 500,000 to 650,000 clones detected, about 80% appear once; the ten largest clones hold around 12%. The sample taken for sequencing was PBMCs. The receptors derive from a woman between 40 and 55 years old in good health. Some clones in this sample may be carry-over from other donors' samples.

The chain couples TRBV21-1 to TRBJ2-1; the table's D call TRBD2 went unverified against the DNA. TRBV21-1 is a pseudogene. The CDR3 totals 16 residues. CDR3 bases: TGTGCCAGCAGCAAAGGGGACTACCTACACTTCGATGAGCAGTTCTTC. Its translation: CASSKGDYLHFDEQFF.

Here the CDR3 reads CASSEAGMNTGELFF. The CDR3 DNA is TGTGCCAGCAGTGAAGCGGGTATGAACACCGGGGAGCTGTTTTTT. This chain uses TRBV28 with TRBJ2-2; maybe TRBD2 (6 bases). This CDR3 is built from 15 residues. The germline V gene encodes CDR1 MDHEN and CDR2 SYDVKM. V lost 5 bases to trimming and J lost 1 base, with 11 bases between them.

On this clone: The germline gene is not matched at one end of the junction; a read error may be the cause. V usage is TRBV27 and J usage is TRBJ2-7, with TRBD1 identical over 7 bases. This CDR3 is built from 13 residues. The germline CDR1 and CDR2 sequences are MNHEY and SMNVEV (reference sequence). The CDR3 is CASSPYTTGERYF. The CDR3 nucleotides are TGTGCCAGCAGTCCATACACCACAGGGGAGCGGTACTTC.

V usage is TRBV19 and J usage is TRBJ2-7; 7 bases match TRBD2. Germline values: CDR1 LNHDA, CDR2 SQIVND (reference sequence). With 1 base clipped from V and 1 base from J, the junction kept 1 base outside the gene matches. This CDR3 spans 14 amino acids. The CDR3 protein is CASSIARGSYEQYF. In DNA form, the CDR3 reads TGTGCCAGTAGTATAGCGCGGGGGTCCTACGAGCAGTACTTC.

The CDR3 DNA reads as TGCGCCAGCAGCTTCCAGGGGGGTCGGGGCACAGATACGCAGTATTTT. This translates into CASSFQGGRGTDTQYF. V is TRBV5-1 and J is TRBJ2-3, with D possibly TRBD1 on 7 matching bases. V lost 2 bases and J lost 1, with 14 bases in between. CDR3 length equals 16 residues. Per germline, CDR1 SGHRS and CDR2 YFSETQ.

For this clone: At one boundary the junction diverges from the germline segment, which might be a read error. This rearrangement joins TRBV6-1 to TRBJ2-4; 7 nucleotides align to TRBD1. Germline loops: CDR1 MNHNS, CDR2 SASEGT. The CDR3 has 15 residues. The DNA for the CDR3 is TGTGCCAGCAGTGAAGCAGGGACAGCCCAAAACATTCAGTACTTC. Translated, it gives CASSEAGTAQNIQYF.

The chain recombines TRBV5-4 with TRBJ2-1; TRBD2 is a possible D gene (6 bases). CDR3 length: 14 amino acids. V lost 0 bases, J lost 8 bases, and 12 bases lay in between. Germline CDR1 reads SGHNT; CDR2 reads YYREEE (reference sequence). This CDR3 reads CASSLDYTGDEQFF. The CDR3 nucleotides read TGTGCCAGCAGCTTGGATTACACGGGGGATGAGCAGTTCTTC.

This chain uses TRBV7-2 with TRBJ1-5, with 9 bases lining up with TRBD1. J lost 7 bases, V lost 5 bases, and 9 bases had no gene match. The CDR3 extends over 15 amino acids. The germline gives CDR1 SGHTA, CDR2 FQGNSA. CDR3 amino acids: CASSETGGFWQPQHF. The CDR3 region has the DNA TGTGCCAGCAGCGAAACAGGGGGCTTTTGGCAGCCCCAGCATTTT. Together with reference TRBV7-2 and TRBJ1-5, the CDR3 gives the full variable domain: GAGVSQSPSNKVTEKGKDVELRCDPISGHTALYWYRQSLGQGLEFLIYFQGNSAPDKSGLPSDRFSAERTGGSVSTLTIQRTQQEDSAVYLCASSETGGFWQPQHFGDGTRLSIL.

This clone was counted many times. The chain employs TRBV7-2 and TRBJ1-5; D ambiguous. V was cut by 6 bases and J by 2 bases, with 8 bases left in between. The CDR3 runs 13 residues. Germline lookup yields CDR1 SGHTA and CDR2 FQGNSA. The CDR3 reads CASSTRGNQPQHF. The CDR3 nucleotides read TGTGCCAGCAGTACAAGGGGCAATCAGCCCCAGCATTTT.

In the case of this clone: This may arise from a read error, as a much more abundant clone is one base away. V and J are TRBV27 and TRBJ1-4; maybe TRBD1 (5 bases). Germline values: CDR1 MNHEY, CDR2 SMNVEV (reference sequence). V was shortened by 5 bases and J by 8 bases, with 12 bases between the two germline ends. The CDR3 spans 13 residues. CDR3 sequence (DNA): TGTGCCAGCAGTCGGGCCAGGGAGGAAAAACTGTTTTTT. Protein product: CASSRAREEKLFF.

The rearrangement joins TRBV27 to TRBJ2-1, with 11 bases aligning to TRBD2. The germline gives CDR1 MNHEY, CDR2 SMNVEV (reference sequence). The CDR3 spans 15 residues. The V and J ends lost 6 bases and 3 bases, in that order; junction bases with no gene match: 4. CDR3 nucleotides: TGTGCCAGCAGAGCACTAGCGGGAGACTACAATGAGCAGTTCTTC. This encodes CASRALAGDYNEQFF.

A note on this clone: This likely came from a read error, as a far larger clone is one base away. The chain links TRBV9 to TRBJ2-1, with 9 bases matching TRBD2. The V gene's germline CDR1 is SGDLS and CDR2 YYNGEE. V lost 2 bases and J lost 12; bases outside the gene matches: 9. The CDR3 spans 14 residues. The CDR3, as DNA: TGTGCCAGCAGCGTGAGCGGGAGGAGGGATGGGCAGTTCTTC. It yields the protein CASSVSGRRDGQFF.

This clone turned up a few times. The chain carries TRBV29-1 and TRBJ2-5; D is possibly TRBD1 or TRBD2 (7 bases each). The CDR3 consists of 14 residues. V was clipped by 4 bases and J by 1 base, with 13 bases between them. Per germline, CDR1 SQVTM and CDR2 ANQGSEA. In nucleotides, the CDR3 is TGCAGCGTTGGGCAGGGGGGGTTCCAAGAGACCCAGTACTTC. It encodes CSVGQGGFQETQYF.

This clone was detected a few times. This sequence joins TRBV7-6 and TRBJ1-1; D not certain. The V gene lost 5 bases and the J gene lost 9 bases, with 10 bases spanning the gap. Germline loops: CDR1 SGHVS, CDR2 FNYEAQ. The CDR3 length is 11 residues. CDR3 DNA sequence: TGTGCCAGCAGCACGAGCGGCCAAGCTTTCTTT. Translated, it gives CASSTSGQAFF.

Regarding this clone: Given a far larger clone just one base away, this is likely a sequencing read error. Additional DNA sequences in this sample encode the identical CDR3. The chain joins TRBV29-1 to TRBJ1-4; D is unresolved. Per germline, CDR1 SQVTM and CDR2 ANQGSEA. V lost 7 bases to trimming and J lost 7 bases, with 13 bases between them. The CDR3 is made up of 12 amino acids. The DNA of the CDR3 is TGCAGCGCTGGGTGGGCAGGTGAAAAACTGTTTTTT. This codes for CSAGWAGEKLFF.